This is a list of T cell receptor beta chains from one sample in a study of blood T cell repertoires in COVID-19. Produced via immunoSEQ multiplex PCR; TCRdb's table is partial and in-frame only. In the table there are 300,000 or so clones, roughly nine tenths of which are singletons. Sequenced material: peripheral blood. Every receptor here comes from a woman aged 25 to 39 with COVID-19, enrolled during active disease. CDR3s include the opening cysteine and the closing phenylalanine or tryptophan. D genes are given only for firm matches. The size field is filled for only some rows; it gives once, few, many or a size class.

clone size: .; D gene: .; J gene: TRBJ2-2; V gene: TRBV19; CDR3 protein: CASSRSGELFF; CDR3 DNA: TGTGCCAGTAGTCGGTCCGGGGAGCTGTTTTTT
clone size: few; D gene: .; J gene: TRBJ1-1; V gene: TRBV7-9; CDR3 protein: CASSRQVDTEAFF; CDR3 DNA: TGTGCCAGCAGCAGACAGGTGGACACTGAAGCTTTCTTT
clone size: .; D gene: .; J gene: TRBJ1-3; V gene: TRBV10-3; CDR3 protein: CAMGGGSGNTIYF; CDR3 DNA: TGTGCCATGGGGGGGGGTTCTGGAAACACCATATATTTT
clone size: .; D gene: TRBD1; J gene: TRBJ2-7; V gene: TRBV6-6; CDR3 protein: CASVGQGYEQYF; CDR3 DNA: TGTGCCAGCGTGGGACAGGGCTACGAGCAGTACTTC
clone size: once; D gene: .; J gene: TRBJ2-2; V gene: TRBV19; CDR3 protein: CASSIQGTRNTGELFF; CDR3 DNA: TGTGCCAGTAGCATCCAAGGGACACGGAACACCGGGGAGCTGTTTTTT
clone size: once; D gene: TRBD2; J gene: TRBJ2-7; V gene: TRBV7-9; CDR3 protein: CASSLAQHQGTRRYEQYF; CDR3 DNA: TGTGCCAGCAGCTTAGCGCAACACCAAGGGACTAGGAGGTACGAGCAGTACTTC
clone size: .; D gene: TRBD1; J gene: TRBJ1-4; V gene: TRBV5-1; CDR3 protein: CASSNGQGNNEKLFF; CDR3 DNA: TGCGCCAGCAGCAACGGACAGGGGAATAATGAAAAACTGTTTTTT
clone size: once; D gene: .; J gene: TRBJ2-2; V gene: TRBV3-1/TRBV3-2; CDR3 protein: CASSQDHPGPGELFF; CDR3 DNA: TGTGCCAGCAGCCAAGATCACCCGGGTCCCGGGGAGCTGTTTTTT
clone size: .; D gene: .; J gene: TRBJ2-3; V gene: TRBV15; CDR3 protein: CATSRDGEFSDTQYF; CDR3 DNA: TGTGCCACCAGCAGAGATGGGGAGTTCTCAGATACGCAGTATTTT
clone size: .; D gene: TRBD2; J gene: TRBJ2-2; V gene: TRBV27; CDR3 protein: CASSFGLAGGPTGELFF; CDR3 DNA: TGTGCCAGCAGTTTCGGGCTAGCGGGAGGGCCCACCGGGGAGCTGTTTTTT
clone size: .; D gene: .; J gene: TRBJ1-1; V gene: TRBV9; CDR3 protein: CASSVVPVNTEAFF; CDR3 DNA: TGTGCCAGCAGCGTAGTACCGGTGAACACTGAAGCTTTCTTT
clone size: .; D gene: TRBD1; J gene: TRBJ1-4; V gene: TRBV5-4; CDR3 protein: CASRPGTGDEKLFF; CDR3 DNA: TGTGCCAGCAGACCCGGGACAGGAGATGAAAAACTGTTTTTT
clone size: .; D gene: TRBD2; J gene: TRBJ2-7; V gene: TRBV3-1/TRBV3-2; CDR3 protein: CASSRTSRTYEQYF; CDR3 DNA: TGTGCCAGCAGCCGGACTAGCAGAACCTACGAGCAGTACTTC
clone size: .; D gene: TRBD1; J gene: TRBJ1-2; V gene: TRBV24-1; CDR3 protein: CATSDGDRDGYTF; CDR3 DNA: TGTGCCACCAGTGATGGGGACAGAGATGGCTACACCTTC
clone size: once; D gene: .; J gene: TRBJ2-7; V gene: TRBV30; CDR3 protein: CAWSVGQGFEQYF; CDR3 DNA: TGTGCCTGGAGTGTAGGGCAGGGGTTCGAGCAGTACTTC
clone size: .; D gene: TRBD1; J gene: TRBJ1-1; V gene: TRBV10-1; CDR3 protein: CASSRDSEAFF; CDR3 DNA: TGCGCCAGCAGCCGGGACAGTGAAGCTTTCTTT
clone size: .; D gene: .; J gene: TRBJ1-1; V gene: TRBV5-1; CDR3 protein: CASRKTENTEAFF; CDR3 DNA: TGCGCCAGCAGGAAGACAGAGAACACTGAAGCTTTCTTT
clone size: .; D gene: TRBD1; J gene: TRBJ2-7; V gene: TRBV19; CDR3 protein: CASSLSGTGAYEQYF; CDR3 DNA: TGTGCCAGTAGTCTCTCCGGGACAGGTGCCTACGAGCAGTACTTC
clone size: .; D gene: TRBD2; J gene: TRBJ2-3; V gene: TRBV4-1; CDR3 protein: CASSLSGLAGADTQYF; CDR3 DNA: TGCGCCAGCAGCCTCTCGGGACTAGCGGGAGCAGATACGCAGTATTTT
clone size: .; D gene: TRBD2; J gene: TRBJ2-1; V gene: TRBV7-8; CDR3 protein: CASSFLSGRAGEQFF; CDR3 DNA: TGTGCCAGCAGCTTTTTAAGCGGGAGGGCGGGTGAGCAGTTCTTC
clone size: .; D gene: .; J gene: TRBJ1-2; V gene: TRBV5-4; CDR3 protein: CASSLTRTVPYGYTF; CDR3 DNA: TGTGCCAGCAGCTTGACCCGGACAGTGCCCTATGGCTACACCTTC
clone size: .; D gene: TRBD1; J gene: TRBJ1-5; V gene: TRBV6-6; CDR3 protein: CASTTGTGGRQPQHF; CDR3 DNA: TGTGCCAGCACCACCGGGACAGGGGGTCGACAGCCCCAGCATTTT
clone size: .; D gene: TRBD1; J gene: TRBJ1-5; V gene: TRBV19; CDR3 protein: CASRIGQAPNQPQHF; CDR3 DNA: TGTGCCAGTAGAATCGGACAGGCCCCCAATCAGCCCCAGCATTTT
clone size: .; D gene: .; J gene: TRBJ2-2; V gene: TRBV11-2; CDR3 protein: CASSLLPRNLVAGELFF; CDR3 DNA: TGTGCCAGCAGCTTACTACCCCGAAATCTCGTTGCCGGGGAGCTGTTTTTT
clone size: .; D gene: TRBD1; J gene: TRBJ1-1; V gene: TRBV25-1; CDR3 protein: CASSATGGAMGTEAFF; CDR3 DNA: TGTGCCAGCAGTGCCACAGGGGGCGCGATGGGTACTGAAGCTTTCTTT
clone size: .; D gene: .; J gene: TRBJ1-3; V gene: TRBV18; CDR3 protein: CASSPPARSSGNTIYF; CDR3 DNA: TGTGCCAGCTCACCACCAGCAAGGAGCTCTGGAAACACCATATATTTT
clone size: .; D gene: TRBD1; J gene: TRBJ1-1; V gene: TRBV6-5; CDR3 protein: CASSYADRPNTEAFF; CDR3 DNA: TGTGCCAGCAGTTACGCGGACAGGCCGAACACTGAAGCTTTCTTT
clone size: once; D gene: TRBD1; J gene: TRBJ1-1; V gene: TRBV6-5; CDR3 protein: CASTRQGNTEAFF; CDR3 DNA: TGTGCCAGCACTAGACAGGGGAACACTGAAGCTTTCTTT
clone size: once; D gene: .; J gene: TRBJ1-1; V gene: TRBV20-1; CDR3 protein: CSARERTEAFF; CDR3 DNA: TGCAGTGCTAGAGAGAGGACTGAAGCTTTCTTT
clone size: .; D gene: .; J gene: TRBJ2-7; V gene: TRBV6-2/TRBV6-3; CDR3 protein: CASSYSSGKYGYEQYF; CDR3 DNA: TGTGCCAGCAGTTACTCATCGGGGAAGTACGGGTACGAGCAGTACTTC
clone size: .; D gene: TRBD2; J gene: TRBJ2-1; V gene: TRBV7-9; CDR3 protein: CASSLAGTTYNEQFF; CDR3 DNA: TGTGCCAGCAGCTTAGCGGGGACTACCTACAATGAGCAGTTCTTC
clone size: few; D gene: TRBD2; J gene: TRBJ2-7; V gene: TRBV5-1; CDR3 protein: CASSWRLAANTYEQYF; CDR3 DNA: TGCGCCAGCAGCTGGCGACTAGCGGCTAATACCTACGAGCAGTACTTC
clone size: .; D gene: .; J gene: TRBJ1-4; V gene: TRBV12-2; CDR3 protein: CASRLYRDTNEKLFF; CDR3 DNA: TGTGCAAGTCGCCTTTACCGGGACACCAATGAAAAACTGTTTTTT
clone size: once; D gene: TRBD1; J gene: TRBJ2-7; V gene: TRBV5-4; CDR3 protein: CASSDRGPFSYEQYF; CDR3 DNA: TGTGCCAGCAGCGACAGGGGGCCCTTTTCCTACGAGCAGTACTTC
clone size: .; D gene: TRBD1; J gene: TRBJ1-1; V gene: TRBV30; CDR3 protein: CAWSVQGARAEAFF; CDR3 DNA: TGTGCCTGGAGTGTACAGGGGGCAAGGGCTGAAGCTTTCTTT
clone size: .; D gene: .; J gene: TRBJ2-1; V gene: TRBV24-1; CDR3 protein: CATSGGGTEQFF; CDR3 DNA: TGTGCCACCAGTGGAGGGGGAACCGAGCAGTTCTTC
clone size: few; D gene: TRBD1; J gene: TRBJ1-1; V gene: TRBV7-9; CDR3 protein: CASSSRGGQAANTEAFF; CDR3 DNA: TGTGCCAGCAGCTCCAGAGGGGGACAGGCGGCGAACACTGAAGCTTTCTTT
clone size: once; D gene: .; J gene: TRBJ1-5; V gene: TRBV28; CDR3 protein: CATGVINQPQHF; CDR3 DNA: TGTGCCACCGGGGTAATCAATCAGCCCCAGCATTTT
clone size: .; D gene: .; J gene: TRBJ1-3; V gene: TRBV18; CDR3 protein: CASSPPASQGSPGNTIYF; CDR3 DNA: TGTGCCAGCTCACCTCCAGCCTCTCAGGGTTCTCCTGGAAACACCATATATTTT
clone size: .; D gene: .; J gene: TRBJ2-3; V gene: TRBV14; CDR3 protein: CASSPTGRDTQYF; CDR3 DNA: TGTGCCAGCAGTCCGACAGGTCGGGATACGCAGTATTTT
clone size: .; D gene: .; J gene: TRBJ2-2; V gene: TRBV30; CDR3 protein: CAWSSVSLNTGELFF; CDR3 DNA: TGTGCCTGGAGTTCCGTGAGTCTCAACACCGGGGAGCTGTTTTTT
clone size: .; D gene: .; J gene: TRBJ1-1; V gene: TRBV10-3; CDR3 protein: CAIGGYSHTEAFF; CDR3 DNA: TGTGCCATCGGGGGGTATAGCCACACTGAAGCTTTCTTT
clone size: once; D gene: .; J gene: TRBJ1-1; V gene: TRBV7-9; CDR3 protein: CASSLALGDSTEAFF; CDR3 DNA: TGTGCCAGCAGCTTAGCGCTGGGGGACTCCACTGAAGCTTTCTTT
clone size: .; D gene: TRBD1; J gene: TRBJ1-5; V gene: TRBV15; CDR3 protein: CATSSHRTGGGNQPQHF; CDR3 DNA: TGTGCCACCAGCAGTCACCGGACAGGAGGGGGCAATCAGCCCCAGCATTTT
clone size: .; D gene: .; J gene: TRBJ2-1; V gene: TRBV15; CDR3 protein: CATSRDMGAAGNEQFF; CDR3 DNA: TGTGCCACCAGCAGAGATATGGGCGCAGCCGGCAATGAGCAGTTCTTC
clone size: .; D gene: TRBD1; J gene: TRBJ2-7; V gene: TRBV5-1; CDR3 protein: CASSFRQGTSSYEQYF; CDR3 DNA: TGCGCCAGCAGCTTCCGACAGGGGACGAGCTCCTACGAGCAGTACTTC
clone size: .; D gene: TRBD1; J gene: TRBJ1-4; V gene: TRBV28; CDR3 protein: CASSGARGLANEKLFF; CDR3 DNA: TGTGCCAGCAGTGGGGCCAGGGGGCTGGCTAATGAAAAACTGTTTTTT
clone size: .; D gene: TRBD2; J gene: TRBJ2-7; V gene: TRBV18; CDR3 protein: CASSSTSGRPYEQYF; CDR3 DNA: TGTGCCAGCTCGTCTACTAGCGGGAGGCCATACGAGCAGTACTTC
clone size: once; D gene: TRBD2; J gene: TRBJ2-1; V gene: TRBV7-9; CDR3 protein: CASSLTSGASYNEQFF; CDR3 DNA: TGTGCCAGCAGCCTAACTAGCGGGGCATCCTACAATGAGCAGTTCTTC
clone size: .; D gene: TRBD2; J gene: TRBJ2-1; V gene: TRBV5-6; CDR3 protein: CASRVALAGFNEQFF; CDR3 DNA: TGTGCCAGCAGAGTCGCCCTAGCGGGCTTTAATGAGCAGTTCTTC
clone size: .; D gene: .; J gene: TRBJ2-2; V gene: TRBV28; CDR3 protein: CASSFQGSTGELFF; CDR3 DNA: TGTGCCAGCAGTTTTCAGGGGTCCACCGGGGAGCTGTTTTTT
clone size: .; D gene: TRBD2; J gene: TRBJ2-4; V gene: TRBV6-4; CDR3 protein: CASRGTSGAKNIQYF; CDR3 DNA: TGTGCCAGCAGAGGGACTAGCGGAGCCAAAAACATTCAGTACTTC